The T cell receptor (beta chain) described here comes from a study of beta chain features in type 1 diabetes. There are 13 residues in the CDR3. Germline-derived CDR1 and CDR2 are GTSNPN and SVGIG (reference sequence). V was clipped by 1 base and J by 11 bases; unmatched bases: 2. Investigators reverse transcribed all isolated RNA, so they sequenced expressed TCRB transcripts. Sequencing was performed with immunoSEQ multiplex PCR; in TCRdb, only in-frame clones are kept and a portion is missing. The repertoire has 120,000 to 150,000 clones, 40% to 55% of them found once; the top ten carry 0.42%. The source of this sequence is a man aged 18 to 30 in good health. This chain connects TRBV30 to TRBJ2-7; 16 bases align to TRBD2. The sample consisted of Tregs from blood. In nucleotides, the CDR3 is TGTGCCTGGAGTGAGGGACTAGCGGGAGGGAAGTACTTC. Its translation is CAWSEGLAGGKYF.